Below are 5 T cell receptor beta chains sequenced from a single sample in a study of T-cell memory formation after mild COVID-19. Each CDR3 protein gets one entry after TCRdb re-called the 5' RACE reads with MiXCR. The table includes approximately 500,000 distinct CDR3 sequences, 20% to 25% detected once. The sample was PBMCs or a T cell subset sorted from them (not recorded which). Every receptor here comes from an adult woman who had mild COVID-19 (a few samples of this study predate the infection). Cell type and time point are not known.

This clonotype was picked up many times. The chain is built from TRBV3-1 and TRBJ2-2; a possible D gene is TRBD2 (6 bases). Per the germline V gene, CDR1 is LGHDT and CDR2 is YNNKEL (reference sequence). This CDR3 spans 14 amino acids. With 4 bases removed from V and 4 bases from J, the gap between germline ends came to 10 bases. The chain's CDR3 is CASSRGLTTGELFF. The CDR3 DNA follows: TGTGCCAGCAGCCGGGGACTGACCACCGGGGAGCTGTTTTTT.

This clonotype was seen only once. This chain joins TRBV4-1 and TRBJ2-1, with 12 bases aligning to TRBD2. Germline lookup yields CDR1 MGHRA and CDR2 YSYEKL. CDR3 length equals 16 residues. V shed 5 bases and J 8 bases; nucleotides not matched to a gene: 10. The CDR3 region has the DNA TGCGCCAGCAGCGCCCGACTAGCGGGAGTAAACGATGAGCAGTTCTTC. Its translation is CASSARLAGVNDEQFF.

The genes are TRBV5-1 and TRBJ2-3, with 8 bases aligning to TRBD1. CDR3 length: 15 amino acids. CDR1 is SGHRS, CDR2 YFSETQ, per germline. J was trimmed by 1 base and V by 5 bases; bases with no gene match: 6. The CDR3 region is CASSVQGDRTDTQYF. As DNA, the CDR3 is TGCGCCAGCAGTGTACAGGGGGACCGCACAGATACGCAGTATTTT.

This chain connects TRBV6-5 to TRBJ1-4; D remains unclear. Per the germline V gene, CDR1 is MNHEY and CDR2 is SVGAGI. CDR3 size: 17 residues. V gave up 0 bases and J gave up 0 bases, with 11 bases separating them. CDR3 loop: CASSYSVDTSTNEKLFF. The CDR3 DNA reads TGTGCCAGCAGTTACTCCGTTGACACATCAACTAATGAAAAACTGTTTTTT.

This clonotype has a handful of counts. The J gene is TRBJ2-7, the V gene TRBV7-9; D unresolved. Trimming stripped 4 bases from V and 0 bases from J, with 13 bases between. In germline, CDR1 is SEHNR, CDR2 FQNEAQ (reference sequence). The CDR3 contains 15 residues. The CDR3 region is CASSSTLLNSYEQYF. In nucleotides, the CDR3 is TGTGCCAGCAGCTCAACTCTACTCAACTCCTACGAGCAGTACTTC.